Listed below are T cell receptor beta chains from one sample, sequenced in a study of T cells in Graves' hyperthyroidism and ophthalmopathy. One entry per CDR3 protein results from TCRdb running MiXCR on the multiplex PCR reads. Of 550,000 to 850,000 distinct CDR3 sequences in the sample, about 17% are singletons; the top ten hold over 15%. Specimen: blood. The receptor set was obtained from a woman aged 45-65 years with Graves' hyperthyroidism that later progressed to Graves' ophthalmopathy. CDR3s include the opening cysteine and the closing phenylalanine or tryptophan. The D gene is left open where the match is weak. The size of a clone is reported for some rows only, either as once, few or many, or as a class for expanded clones.

clone_size j_call d_call v_call cdr3_nt cdr3_aa
many TRBJ2-7 . TRBV7-8 TGTGCCAGCAGCTTAGTAGTGAGTCCATCCCTCTACGAGCAGTACTTC CASSLVVSPSLYEQYF
few TRBJ2-3 TRBD2 TRBV5-1 TGCGCCAGCAGCTTGGCGTCTAGCGGGGGGGCCACAGATACGCAGTATTTT CASSLASSGGATDTQYF
. TRBJ1-5 . TRBV12-3/TRBV12-4 TGTGCCAGCAGTCGGACATCGAATCAGCCCCAGCATTTT CASSRTSNQPQHF
. TRBJ2-2 TRBD1 TRBV14 TGTGCCAGCAGCCGAGATACCGGGACAGTTAACACCGGGGAGCTGTTTTTT CASSRDTGTVNTGELFF
many TRBJ1-1 TRBD1 TRBV3-1 TGTGCCAGCAGCCCGTGGGACAGCAAAAACACTGAAGCTTTCTTT CASSPWDSKNTEAFF
few TRBJ2-1 . TRBV6-6 TGTGCCAGCAGTTACCGGACCAGAGATGAGCAGTTCTTC CASSYRTRDEQFF
few TRBJ1-5 . TRBV20-1 TGCAGTGCTTATTGGACAAGCAATCAGCCCCAGCATTTT CSAYWTSNQPQHF
. TRBJ1-2 . TRBV19 TGTGCCAGTAGTGTAGTCACGGGTATGGGGAGCTATGGCTACACCTTC CASSVVTGMGSYGYTF
. TRBJ1-4 TRBD1 TRBV7-9 TGTGCCAGCAGCTCAACAGGGGAGGCAACTAATGAAAAACTGTTTTTT CASSSTGEATNEKLFF
. TRBJ2-5 . TRBV24-1 TGTGCCACCAGTGACGCAACTGCTGAGACCCAGTACTTC CATSDATAETQYF
. TRBJ2-1 . TRBV5-1 TGCGCCAGCAGCTTGGAACTAGCACTTGAGCAGTTCTTC CASSLELALEQFF
many TRBJ2-5 TRBD2 TRBV6-1 TGTGCCAGCAGTCCTGAGACTAGCGGGGGGCGGTGGGAGACCCAGTACTTC CASSPETSGGRWETQYF
. TRBJ2-1 . TRBV12-3/TRBV12-4 TGTGCCAGCAGTCCAGAGGGCCCTGAGCAGTTCTTC CASSPEGPEQFF
few TRBJ1-2 TRBD1 TRBV28 TGTGCCAGCAGTCAACAGGGGTCTCTCTATGGCTACACCTTC CASSQQGSLYGYTF
. TRBJ2-1 . TRBV7-9 TGTGCCAGCAGCTTCTTTACCCAGCTAGACAATGAGCAGTTCTTC CASSFFTQLDNEQFF
few TRBJ2-3 TRBD2 TRBV11-2 TGTGCCAGCAGCTTACGCGGGGGACCGCATGCAGATACGCAGTATTTT CASSLRGGPHADTQYF
few TRBJ1-6 . TRBV3-1 TGTGCCAGCAGCCACCTCACAGGGACCAATTCACCCCTCCACTTT CASSHLTGTNSPLHF
many TRBJ2-5 TRBD2 TRBV9 TGTGCCAGCAGCCCCATGGGCGGGGGTTCCCAAGAGACCCAGTACTTC CASSPMGGGSQETQYF
many TRBJ1-5 TRBD1 TRBV6-1 TGTGCCAGCAGTCTTGAGACAGGGGGCAATCAGCCCCAGCATTTT CASSLETGGNQPQHF